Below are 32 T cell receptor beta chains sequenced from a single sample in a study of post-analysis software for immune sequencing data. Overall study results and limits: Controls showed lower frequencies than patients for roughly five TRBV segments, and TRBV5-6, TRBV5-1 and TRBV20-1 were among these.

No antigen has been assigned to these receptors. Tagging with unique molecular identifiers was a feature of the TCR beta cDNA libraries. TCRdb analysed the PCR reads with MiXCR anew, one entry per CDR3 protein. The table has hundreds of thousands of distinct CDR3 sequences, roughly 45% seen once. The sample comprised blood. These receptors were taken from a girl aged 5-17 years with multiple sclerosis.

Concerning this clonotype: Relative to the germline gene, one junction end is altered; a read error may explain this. The CDR3 sequence: CASRPTTGGSSCNEQFF. The CDR3 region has the DNA TGCGCCAGCAGACCAACGACAGGCGGTAGCTCCTGCAATGAGCAGTTCTTC. This rearrangement joins TRBV5-1 to TRBJ2-1; the D gene is possibly TRBD1 (6 bases). The CDR3 extends over 17 amino acids. Looked up from germline, CDR1 is SGHRS and CDR2 is YFSETQ. Drawing the rest from reference TRBV5-1 and TRBJ2-1, the complete variable domain is KAGVTQTPRYLIKTRGQQVTLSCSPISGHRSVSWYQQTPGQGLQFLFEYFSETQRNKGNFPGRFSGRQFSNSRSEMNVSTLELGDSALYLCASRPTTGGSSCNEQFFGPGTRLTVL.

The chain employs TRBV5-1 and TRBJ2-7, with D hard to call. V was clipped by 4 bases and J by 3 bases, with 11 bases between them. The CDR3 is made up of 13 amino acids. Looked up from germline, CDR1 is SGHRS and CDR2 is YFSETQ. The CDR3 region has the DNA TGCGCCAGCAGCCCGTTGCCGGACTACGAGCAGTACTTC. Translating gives CASSPLPDYEQYF. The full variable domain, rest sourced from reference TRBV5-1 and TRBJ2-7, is KAGVTQTPRYLIKTRGQQVTLSCSPISGHRSVSWYQQTPGQGLQFLFEYFSETQRNKGNFPGRFSGRQFSNSRSEMNVSTLELGDSALYLCASSPLPDYEQYFGPGTRLTVT.

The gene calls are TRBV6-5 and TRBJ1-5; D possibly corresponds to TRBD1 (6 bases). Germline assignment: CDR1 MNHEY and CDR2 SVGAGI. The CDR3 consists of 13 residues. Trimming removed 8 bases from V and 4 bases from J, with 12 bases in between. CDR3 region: CASRGGFNQPQHF. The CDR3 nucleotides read TGTGCCAGCCGGGGGGGCTTTAATCAGCCCCAGCATTTT.

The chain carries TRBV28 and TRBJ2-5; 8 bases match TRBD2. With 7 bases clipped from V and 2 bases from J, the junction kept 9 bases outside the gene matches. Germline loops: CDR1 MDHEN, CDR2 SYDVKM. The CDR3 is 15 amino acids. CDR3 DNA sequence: TGTGCCAGCAATCACAGAGGCGGGGGGCAAGAGACCCAGTACTTC. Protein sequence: CASNHRGGGQETQYF.

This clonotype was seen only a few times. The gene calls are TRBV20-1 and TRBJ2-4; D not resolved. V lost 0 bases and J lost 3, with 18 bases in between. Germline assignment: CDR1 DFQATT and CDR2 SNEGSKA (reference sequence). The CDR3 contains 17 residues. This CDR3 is CSARDPGPLLGKNIQYF. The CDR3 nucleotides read TGCAGTGCTAGAGATCCCGGGCCCCTCCTAGGCAAAAACATTCAGTACTTC.

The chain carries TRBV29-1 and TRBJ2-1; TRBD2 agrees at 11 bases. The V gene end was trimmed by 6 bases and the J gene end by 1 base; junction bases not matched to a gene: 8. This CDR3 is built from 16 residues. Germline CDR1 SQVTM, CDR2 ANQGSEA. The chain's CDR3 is CSVGGTSGTSYNEQFF. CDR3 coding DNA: TGCAGCGTGGGGGGGACTAGCGGTACTTCCTACAATGAGCAGTTCTTC.

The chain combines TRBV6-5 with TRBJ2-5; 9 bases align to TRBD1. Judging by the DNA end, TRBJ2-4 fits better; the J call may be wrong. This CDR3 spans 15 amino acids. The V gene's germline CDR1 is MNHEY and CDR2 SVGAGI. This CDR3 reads CASSVGGTGNNIQYF. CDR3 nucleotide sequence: TGTGCCAGCAGTGTCGGGGGGACAGGGAATAACATTCAGTACTTC.

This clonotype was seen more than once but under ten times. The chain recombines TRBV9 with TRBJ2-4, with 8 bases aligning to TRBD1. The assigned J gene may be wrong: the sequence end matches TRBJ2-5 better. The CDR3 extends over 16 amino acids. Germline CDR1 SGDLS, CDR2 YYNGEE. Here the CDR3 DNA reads TGTGCCAGCAGCGTAGGCCTGGGACAGGTCGGGGAGACCCAGTACTTC. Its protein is CASSVGLGQVGETQYF.

The CDR3 nucleotides are TGCAGTGCGCCCGGGACCGGGGGTGAAGCTTTCTTT. Amino acids: CSAPGTGGEAFF. The chain recombines TRBV20-1 with TRBJ1-1, with D possibly TRBD1 on 5 matching bases. Trimming removed 6 bases at V and 7 bases at J, with 15 bases between. From germline, CDR1 is DFQATT and CDR2 SNEGSKA (reference sequence). CDR3 size: 12 residues.

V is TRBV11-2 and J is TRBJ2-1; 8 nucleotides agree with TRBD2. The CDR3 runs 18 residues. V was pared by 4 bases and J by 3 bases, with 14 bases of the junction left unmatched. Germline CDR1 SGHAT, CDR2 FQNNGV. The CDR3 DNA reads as TGTGCCAGCAGCTCGGACAGTTGGGGACTAGAGGTCTACAATGAGCAGTTCTTC. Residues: CASSSDSWGLEVYNEQFF. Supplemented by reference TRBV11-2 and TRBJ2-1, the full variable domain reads EAGVAQSPRYKIIEKRQSVAFWCNPISGHATLYWYQQILGQGPKLLIQFQNNGVVDDSQLPKDRFSAERLKGVDSTLKIQPAKLEDSAVYLCASSSDSWGLEVYNEQFFGPGTRLTVL.

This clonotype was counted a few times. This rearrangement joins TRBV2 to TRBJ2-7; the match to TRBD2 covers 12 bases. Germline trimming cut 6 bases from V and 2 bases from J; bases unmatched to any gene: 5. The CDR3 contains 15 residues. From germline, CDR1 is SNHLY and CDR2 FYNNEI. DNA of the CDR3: TGTGCCAGCAGACTAGCGGGAGGTCTGCCCTACGAGCAGTACTTC. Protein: CASRLAGGLPYEQYF.

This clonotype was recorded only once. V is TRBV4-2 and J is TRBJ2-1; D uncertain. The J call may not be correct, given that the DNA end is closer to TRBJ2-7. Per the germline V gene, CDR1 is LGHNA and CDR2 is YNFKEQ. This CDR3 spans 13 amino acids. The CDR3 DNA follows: TGTGCCAGCAGCCAAGAGCCCCACAATGAGCAGTACTTC. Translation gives CASSQEPHNEQYF.

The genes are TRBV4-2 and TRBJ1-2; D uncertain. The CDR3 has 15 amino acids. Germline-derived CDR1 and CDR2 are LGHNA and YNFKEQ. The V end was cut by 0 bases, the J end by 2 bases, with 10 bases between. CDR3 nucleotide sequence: TGTGCCAGCAGCCAAGAGTTACAGCTAAACTATGGCTACACCTTC. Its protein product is CASSQELQLNYGYTF.

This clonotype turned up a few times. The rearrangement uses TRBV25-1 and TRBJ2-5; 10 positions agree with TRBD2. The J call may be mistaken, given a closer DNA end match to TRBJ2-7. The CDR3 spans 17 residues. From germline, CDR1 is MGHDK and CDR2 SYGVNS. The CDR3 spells CASSETQREGRLYEQYF. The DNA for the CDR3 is TGTGCCAGCAGTGAGACCCAGCGGGAGGGCCGCCTCTACGAGCAGTACTTC.

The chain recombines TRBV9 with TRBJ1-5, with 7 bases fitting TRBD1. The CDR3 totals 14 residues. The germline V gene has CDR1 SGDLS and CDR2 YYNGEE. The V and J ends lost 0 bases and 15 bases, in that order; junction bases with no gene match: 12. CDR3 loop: CASSVDAGDSRPHF. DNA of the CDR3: TGTGCCAGCAGCGTAGACGCGGGGGACAGCAGGCCGCATTTT.

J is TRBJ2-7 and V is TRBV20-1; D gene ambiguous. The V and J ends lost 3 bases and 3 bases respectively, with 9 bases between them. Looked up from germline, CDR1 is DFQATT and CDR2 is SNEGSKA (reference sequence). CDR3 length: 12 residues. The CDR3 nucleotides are TGCAGTGCTAGCGCTCCTAGCTACGAGCAGTACTTC. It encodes CSASAPSYEQYF.

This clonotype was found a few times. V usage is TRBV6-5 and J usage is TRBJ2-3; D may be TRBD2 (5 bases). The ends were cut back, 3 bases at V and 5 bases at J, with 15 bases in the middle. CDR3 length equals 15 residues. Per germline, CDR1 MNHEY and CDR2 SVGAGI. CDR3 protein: CASSYDREGGDTQYF. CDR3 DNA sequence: TGTGCCAGCAGTTATGACCGAGAAGGAGGAGATACGCAGTATTTT.

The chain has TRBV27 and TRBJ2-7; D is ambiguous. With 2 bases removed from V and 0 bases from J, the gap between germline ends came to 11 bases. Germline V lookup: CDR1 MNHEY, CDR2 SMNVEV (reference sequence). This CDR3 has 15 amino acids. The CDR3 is CASSLKGSPSYEQYF. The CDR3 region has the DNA TGTGCCAGCAGTTTAAAAGGGTCCCCCTCCTACGAGCAGTACTTC.

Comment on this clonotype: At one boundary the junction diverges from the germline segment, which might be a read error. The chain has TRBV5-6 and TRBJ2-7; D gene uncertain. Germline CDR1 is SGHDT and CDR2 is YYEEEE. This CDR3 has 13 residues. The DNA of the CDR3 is TGTGTCAGCAGCTTGAGCCGTGTGGATACCCAGTACTTC. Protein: CVSSLSRVDTQYF.

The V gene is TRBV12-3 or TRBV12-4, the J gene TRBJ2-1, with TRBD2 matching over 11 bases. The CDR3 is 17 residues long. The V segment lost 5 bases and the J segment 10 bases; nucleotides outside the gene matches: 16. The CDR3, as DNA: TGTGCCAGCAGTCGCATCTGGACTAGCGGGTTCTCCTACGAGCAGTTCTTC. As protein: CASSRIWTSGFSYEQFF.

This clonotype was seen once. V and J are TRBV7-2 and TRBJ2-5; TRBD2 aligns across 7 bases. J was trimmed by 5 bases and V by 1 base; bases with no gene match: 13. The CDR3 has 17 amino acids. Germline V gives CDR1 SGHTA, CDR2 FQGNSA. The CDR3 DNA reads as TGTGCCAGCAGCTTAGTCATCGGGACTACCGGCGAGGAGACCCAGTACTTC. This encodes CASSLVIGTTGEETQYF.

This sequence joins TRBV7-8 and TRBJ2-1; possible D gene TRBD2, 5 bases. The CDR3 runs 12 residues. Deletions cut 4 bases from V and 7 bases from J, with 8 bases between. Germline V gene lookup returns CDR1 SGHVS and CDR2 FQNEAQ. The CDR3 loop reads CASSSQRNEQFF. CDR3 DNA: TGTGCCAGCAGCTCTCAGCGGAATGAGCAGTTCTTC.

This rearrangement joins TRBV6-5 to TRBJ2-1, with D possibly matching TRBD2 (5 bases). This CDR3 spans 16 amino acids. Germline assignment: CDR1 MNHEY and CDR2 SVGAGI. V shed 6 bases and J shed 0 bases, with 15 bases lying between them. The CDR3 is CASRLSLGSSYNEQFF. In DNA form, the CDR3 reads TGTGCCAGCAGATTGTCACTTGGGAGCTCCTACAATGAGCAGTTCTTC.

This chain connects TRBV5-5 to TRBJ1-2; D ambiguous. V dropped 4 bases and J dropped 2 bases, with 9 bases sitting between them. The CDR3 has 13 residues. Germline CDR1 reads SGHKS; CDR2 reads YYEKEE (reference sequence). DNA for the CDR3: TGTGCCAGCAGCCCACTAAGAAACTATGGCTACACCTTC. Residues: CASSPLRNYGYTF.

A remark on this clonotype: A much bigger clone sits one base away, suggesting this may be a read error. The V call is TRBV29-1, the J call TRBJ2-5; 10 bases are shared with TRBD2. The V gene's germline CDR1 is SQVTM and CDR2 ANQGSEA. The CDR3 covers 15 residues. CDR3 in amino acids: CSALAGGPSDNEQYF. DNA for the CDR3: TGCAGTGCTTTAGCGGGAGGACCCAGCGACAATGAGCAGTACTTC. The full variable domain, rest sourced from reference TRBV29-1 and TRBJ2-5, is SAVISQKPSRDICQRGTSLTIQCQVDSQVTMMFWYRQQPGQSLTLIATANQGSEATYESGFVIDKFPISRPNLTFSTLTVSNMSPEDSSIYLCSALAGGPSDNEQYFGPGTRLLVL.

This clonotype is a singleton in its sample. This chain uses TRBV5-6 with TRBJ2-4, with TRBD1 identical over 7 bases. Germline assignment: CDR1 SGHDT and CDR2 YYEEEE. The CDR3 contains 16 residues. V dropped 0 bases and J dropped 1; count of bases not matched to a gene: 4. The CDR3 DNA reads TGTGCCAGCAGCTTGGGGAGACAGGGCGCCAAAAACATTCAGTACTTC. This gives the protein CASSLGRQGAKNIQYF. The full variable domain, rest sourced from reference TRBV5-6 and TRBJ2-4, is DAGVTQSPTHLIKTRGQQVTLRCSPKSGHDTVSWYQQALGQGPQFIFQYYEEEERQRGNFPDRFSGHQFPNYSSELNVNALLLGDSALYLCASSLGRQGAKNIQYFGAGTRLSVL.

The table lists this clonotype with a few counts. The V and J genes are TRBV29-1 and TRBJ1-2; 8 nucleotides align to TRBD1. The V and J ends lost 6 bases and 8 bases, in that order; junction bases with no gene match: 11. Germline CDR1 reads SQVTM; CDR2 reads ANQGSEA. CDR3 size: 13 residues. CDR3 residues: CSVYGQGTQGYTF. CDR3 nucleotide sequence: TGCAGCGTGTACGGACAGGGAACGCAGGGCTACACCTTC.

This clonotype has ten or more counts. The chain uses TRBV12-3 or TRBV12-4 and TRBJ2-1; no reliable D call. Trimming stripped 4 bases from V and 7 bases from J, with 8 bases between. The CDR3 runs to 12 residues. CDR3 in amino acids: CASSSRLNEQFF. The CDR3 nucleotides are TGTGCCAGCAGTTCCCGACTTAATGAGCAGTTCTTC.

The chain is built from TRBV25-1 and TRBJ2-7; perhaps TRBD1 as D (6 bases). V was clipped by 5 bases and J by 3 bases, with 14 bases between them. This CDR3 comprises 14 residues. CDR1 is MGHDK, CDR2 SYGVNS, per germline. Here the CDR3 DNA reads TGTGCCAGCAGTCTTCAGGGGAATTACTACGAGCAGTACTTC. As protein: CASSLQGNYYEQYF.

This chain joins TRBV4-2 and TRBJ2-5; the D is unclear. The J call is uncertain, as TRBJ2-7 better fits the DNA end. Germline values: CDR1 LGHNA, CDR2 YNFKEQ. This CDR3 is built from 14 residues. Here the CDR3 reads CASSQVDRVGEQYF. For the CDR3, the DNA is TGTGCCAGCAGCCAAGTAGATAGGGTTGGCGAGCAGTACTTC.

In nucleotides, the CDR3 is TGCGCCAGCAGCCAAGGGAGGGGGATCGAAAAACTGTTTTTT. Protein sequence: CASSQGRGIEKLFF. The J gene is TRBJ1-4, the V gene TRBV4-1, with D possibly matching TRBD1 (6 bases). Germline V CDR1 and CDR2: MGHRA, YSYEKL. V lost 1 base to trimming and J lost 8 bases, with 11 bases between them. This CDR3 is built from 14 residues.

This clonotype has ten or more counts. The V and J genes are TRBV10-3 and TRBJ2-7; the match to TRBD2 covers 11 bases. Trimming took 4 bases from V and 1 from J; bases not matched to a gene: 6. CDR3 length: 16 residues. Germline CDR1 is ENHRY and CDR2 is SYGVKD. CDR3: CAISVAGGLLSYEQYF. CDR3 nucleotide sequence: TGTGCCATCAGTGTAGCGGGAGGGCTCCTGTCCTACGAGCAGTACTTC.